This entry lists 30 T cell receptor beta chains sequenced from one sample in a study of cytomegalovirus exposure and HLA in healthy donors. Amplification used 60 Vbeta primers and 13 Jbeta primers. This table comes from immunoSEQ multiplex PCR, and its TCRdb copy is limited to in-frame clones, with some not included. The table has tens of thousands of clones, approximately 76% seen once. The sequencing input was PBMCs. The receptors derive from a woman aged 25 to 39 in good health and CMV-seropositive.

V gene TRBV7-9 combines with J gene TRBJ1-2, with 8 bases matching TRBD1. The germline V gene encodes CDR1 SEHNR and CDR2 FQNEAQ (reference sequence). The CDR3 totals 12 residues. The ends lost 6 bases at V and 8 bases at J; junction bases unmatched: 5. Written as DNA, the CDR3 is TGTGCCAGCAGATCAGGGGGCGGAGGCTACACCTTC. Amino acid sequence: CASRSGGGGYTF.

The count of this clone is one. The gene calls are TRBV7-2 and TRBJ2-2, with 9 bases lining up with TRBD2. The CDR3 runs 16 residues. Germline trimming cut 1 base from V and 4 bases from J; bases unmatched to any gene: 4. Germline V lookup: CDR1 SGHTA, CDR2 FQGNSA. DNA of the CDR3: TGTGCCAGCAGCTTAGTCAGCGGGGGGTGCACCGGGGAGCTGTTTTTT. Protein: CASSLVSGGCTGELFF.

This CDR3 is CASSQQDTYEQYF. The CDR3, as DNA: TGTGCCAGCAGCCAACAGGACACCTACGAGCAGTACTTC. This chain connects TRBV5-6 to TRBJ2-7; possible D gene TRBD1, 5 bases. The CDR3 consists of 13 residues. V lost 4 bases, J lost 2 bases, and 10 bases lay in between. From germline, CDR1 is SGHDT and CDR2 YYEEEE. The full variable domain, completed using reference TRBV5-6 and TRBJ2-7, is DAGVTQSPTHLIKTRGQQVTLRCSPKSGHDTVSWYQQALGQGPQFIFQYYEEEERQRGNFPDRFSGHQFPNYSSELNVNALLLGDSALYLCASSQQDTYEQYFGPGTRLTVT.

This clone came up a few times. This chain joins TRBV28 and TRBJ2-5; 7 bases map to TRBD2. The ends lost 5 bases at V and 4 bases at J; junction bases unmatched: 10. Germline values: CDR1 MDHEN, CDR2 SYDVKM. This CDR3 is built from 15 residues. The CDR3: CASSEGGLSLETQYF. Here the CDR3 DNA reads TGTGCCAGCAGTGAGGGAGGGTTGAGTTTAGAGACCCAGTACTTC.

V usage is TRBV2 and J usage is TRBJ2-7; D not certain. The CDR3 loop spans 14 amino acids. CDR1 and CDR2 from the germline V gene are SNHLY and FYNNEI. V was clipped by 6 bases and J by 0 bases, with 12 bases between them. CDR3 loop: CASRVNSPSYEQYF. The CDR3 nucleotides read TGTGCCAGCAGGGTGAACAGTCCCTCCTACGAGCAGTACTTC.

This chain links TRBV7-3 with TRBJ2-7, with 7 bases identical to TRBD1. V was pared by 3 bases and J by 3 bases, with 2 bases of the junction left unmatched. CDR1 SGHTA and CDR2 FQGTGA come from the germline V gene. This CDR3 has 13 amino acids. CDR3 nucleotide sequence: TGTGCCAGCAGCTTCGCAGGGGGCTACGAGCAGTACTTC. Residues: CASSFAGGYEQYF.

The V and J genes are TRBV27 and TRBJ1-3, with a tentative D call TRBD1 (6 bases). The V gene lost 6 bases and the J gene lost 0 bases, with 6 bases spanning the gap. This CDR3 is built from 13 residues. Germline V gene data show CDR1 as MNHEY and CDR2 as SMNVEV (reference sequence). The CDR3 region is CASRGHSGNTIYF. In DNA, the CDR3 is TGTGCCAGCAGGGGACACTCTGGAAACACCATATATTTT.

This clone was seen once. The V call is TRBV28, the J call TRBJ2-3, with D possibly being TRBD1 (5 bases). Between the trimmed V and J ends, which lost 2 bases and 6 bases, there was a span of 15 bases. CDR1 is MDHEN, CDR2 SYDVKM, per germline. The CDR3 spans 15 residues. The CDR3 DNA reads as TGTGCCAGCAGTTTAAAGGGGCTAGATGAGGATACGCAGTATTTT. Its translation: CASSLKGLDEDTQYF.

This chain joins TRBV18 and TRBJ2-7; D is ambiguous. Trimming left V 1 base short and J 10 bases short, with 11 bases between. Germline CDR1 is KGHSH and CDR2 is LQKENI. CDR3 length: 12 amino acids. CDR3 protein: CASSPHPRAQYF. DNA for the CDR3: TGTGCCAGCTCACCACACCCGAGAGCCCAGTACTTC.

The rearrangement uses TRBV5-5 and TRBJ2-1; 8 nucleotides line up with TRBD1. CDR3 length: 15 residues. Germline loops: CDR1 SGHKS, CDR2 YYEKEE (reference sequence). V was clipped by 3 bases and J by 1 base; unmatched bases: 3. CDR3 amino acids: CASSSGGASYNEQFF. The CDR3 bases are TGTGCCAGCAGCTCAGGGGGCGCGTCCTACAATGAGCAGTTCTTC.

This chain links TRBV6-6 with TRBJ2-7; D uncertain. V was shortened by 6 bases and J by 3 bases, with 6 bases between the two germline ends. The CDR3 is made up of 11 amino acids. Germline-derived CDR1 and CDR2 are MNHNY and SVGAGI (reference sequence). The chain's CDR3 is CASSPFYEQYF. DNA of the CDR3: TGTGCCAGCAGCCCTTTCTACGAGCAGTACTTC.

Comment on this clone: One end of the junction is discordant with germline, which a read error may explain. The J gene is TRBJ1-4, the V gene TRBV7-9; tentatively, D is TRBD1 (5 bases). CDR1 SEHNR and CDR2 FQNEAQ come from the germline V gene (reference sequence). This CDR3 has 15 residues. CDR3 sequence: CSSSPDGGVKEKLFF. The CDR3 bases are TGTTCCAGCAGCCCCGACGGGGGAGTGAAGGAAAAACTGTTTTTT. The full variable domain, rest sourced from reference TRBV7-9 and TRBJ1-4, is DTGVSQNPRHKITKRGQNVTFRCDPISEHNRLYWYRQTLGQGPEFLTYFQNEAQLEKSRLLSDRFSAERPKGSFSTLEIQRTEQGDSAMYLCSSSPDGGVKEKLFFGSGTQLSVL.

V is TRBV18 and J is TRBJ2-7; perhaps TRBD2 as D (6 bases). From germline, CDR1 is KGHSH and CDR2 LQKENI. This CDR3 is built from 15 residues. V was clipped by 1 base and J by 4 bases, with 14 bases between them. CDR3 residues: CASSPLSSAPYEQYF. CDR3 nucleotide sequence: TGTGCCAGCTCACCACTGTCTAGCGCTCCATACGAGCAGTACTTC.

The CDR3 loop is CASSPSEETQYF. CDR3 DNA: TGTGCCAGCTCACCCTCCGAAGAGACCCAGTACTTC. The chain has TRBV18 and TRBJ2-5; D not certain. The CDR3 loop spans 12 amino acids. The germline CDR1 and CDR2 sequences are KGHSH and LQKENI. V shed 3 bases and J shed 3 bases, with 5 bases lying between them.

This clone has only a few counts. The genes are TRBV27 and TRBJ1-5; the match to TRBD1 covers 7 bases. Trimming cost V 2 bases and J 5 bases; bases outside gene matches: 3. Germline V gene lookup returns CDR1 MNHEY and CDR2 SMNVEV (reference sequence). The length of the CDR3 is 14 residues. The chain's CDR3 is CASSLNRGHQPQHF. CDR3 sequence (DNA): TGTGCCAGCAGTTTAAACAGGGGACATCAGCCCCAGCATTTT.

The chain employs TRBV19 and TRBJ1-2; 7 nucleotides match TRBD1. V lost 6 bases to trimming and J lost 4 bases; unmatched junction nucleotides: 11. The CDR3 sequence is 15 residues long. Germline CDR1 LNHDA, CDR2 SQIVND (reference sequence). The CDR3 bases are TGTGCCAGTAGCCCTGGGACAGACCCAGGCTATGGCTACACCTTC. Translating it yields CASSPGTDPGYGYTF.

The chain employs TRBV18 and TRBJ2-5; 9 bases are shared with TRBD2. Trimming removed 3 bases from V and 3 bases from J; junction bases left unmatched: 5. CDR3 length equals 15 residues. Germline CDR1 KGHSH, CDR2 LQKENI. The CDR3: CASSPWPSGEETQYF. The CDR3 nucleotides are TGTGCCAGCTCACCTTGGCCTAGCGGGGAAGAGACCCAGTACTTC. The entire variable domain, with the rest obtained from reference TRBV18 and TRBJ2-5, is as follows: NAGVMQNPRHLVRRRGQEARLRCSPMKGHSHVYWYRQLPEEGLKFMVYLQKENIIDESGMPKERFSAEFPKEGPSILRIQQVVRGDSAAYFCASSPWPSGEETQYFGPGTRLLVL.

This clone was observed once. Other DNA variants within this sample encode the same CDR3. V gene TRBV5-6 combines with J gene TRBJ2-1; 11 bases line up with TRBD1. CDR3 size: 16 residues. V lost 4 bases, J lost 4 bases, and 7 bases stayed unmatched. CDR1 is SGHDT, CDR2 YYEEEE, per germline. The CDR3 DNA is TGTGCCAGCAGCCTAGCCGGGACAGGGGGATACAATGAGCAGTTCTTC. Translating gives CASSLAGTGGYNEQFF.

This chain uses TRBV6-1 with TRBJ1-5, with 11 bases lining up with TRBD1. V shed 5 bases, J shed 3 bases, and the junction held 3 bases outside the gene matches. The CDR3 totals 15 residues. Germline V gene sequence: CDR1 MNHNS, CDR2 SASEGT. The CDR3 sequence is CASSRDRGANQPQHF. The CDR3 DNA is TGTGCCAGCAGTCGGGACAGGGGGGCCAATCAGCCCCAGCATTTT.

This chain joins TRBV4-1 and TRBJ2-5; 11 nucleotides align to TRBD2. The DNA matches TRBJ2-7 better at its end, which makes the J call doubtful. The CDR3 is made up of 16 amino acids. Germline lookup yields CDR1 MGHRA and CDR2 YSYEKL. The CDR3, as DNA: TGCGCCAGCAGCCAAGACCCTAGCGGGGGGTCCTACGAGCAGTACTTC. The encoded protein is CASSQDPSGGSYEQYF.

The rearrangement joins TRBV4-2 to TRBJ2-2, with 11 bases matching TRBD2. The CDR3 length is 15 residues. Germline CDR1 LGHNA, CDR2 YNFKEQ. After removal of 4 bases from V and 6 bases from J, the junction contained 4 bases not matched to a gene. CDR3 amino acids: CASSLGTSGSGELFF. CDR3 coding DNA: TGTGCCAGCAGCCTTGGGACTAGCGGTTCCGGGGAGCTGTTTTTT.

This clone was seen a single time. V is TRBV6-1 and J is TRBJ2-7; D not certain. CDR1 and CDR2 (germline): MNHNS, SASEGT. The CDR3 covers 13 residues. The V end lost 2 bases, the J end lost 1 base, and 6 bases lay between the germline ends. CDR3 protein: CASSETLSYEQYF. The CDR3 region has the DNA TGTGCCAGCAGTGAAACCCTATCCTACGAGCAGTACTTC.

The CDR3 reads CASSFRGTLSGKLFF. Written as DNA, the CDR3 is TGTGCCAGCAGTTTTAGGGGAACACTTTCTGGAAAACTGTTTTTT. The chain recombines TRBV28 with TRBJ1-4; perhaps TRBD1 as D (5 bases). Germline loops: CDR1 MDHEN, CDR2 SYDVKM. V was pared by 3 bases and J by 10 bases, with 18 bases between. This CDR3 is 15 amino acids long. The full variable domain, its missing parts supplied by reference TRBV28 and TRBJ1-4, is DVKVTQSSRYLVKRTGEKVFLECVQDMDHENMFWYRQDPGLGLRLIYFSYDVKMKEKGDIPEGYSVSREKKERFSLILESASTNQTSMYLCASSFRGTLSGKLFFGSGTQLSVL.

Remarks on this clone: Its ends do not fully match the called genes, so a read error is possible. The chain joins TRBV5-1 to TRBJ2-2; the D gene is possibly TRBD2 (5 bases). The CDR3 loop spans 17 amino acids. Looked up from germline, CDR1 is SGHRS and CDR2 is YFSETQ. The DNA of the CDR3 is TGCGCCAGCGGCTTGGACGGACCGGGATATATTTCGGGGGAGCTGTTTTTT. Translating gives CASGLDGPGYISGELFF. The full variable domain, with the rest looked up from reference TRBV5-1 and TRBJ2-2, is KAGVTQTPRYLIKTRGQQVTLSCSPISGHRSVSWYQQTPGQGLQFLFEYFSETQRNKGNFPGRFSGRQFSNSRSEMNVSTLELGDSALYLCASGLDGPGYISGELFFGEGSRLTVL.

This clone has just a few counts. The gene calls are TRBV13 and TRBJ2-7, with D tentatively TRBD1 (6 bases). V was pared by 6 bases and J by 7 bases, with 16 bases between. CDR3 length equals 13 residues. CDR1 is PRHDT and CDR2 is FYEKMQ in the germline V gene (reference sequence). CDR3 in amino acids: CASRRQLQGEQYF. The CDR3 DNA sequence: TGTGCCAGCAGGAGACAATTACAGGGAGAGCAGTACTTC.

The chain uses TRBV6-1 and TRBJ2-7, with TRBD1 identical over 9 bases. Germline lookup yields CDR1 MNHNS and CDR2 SASEGT. This CDR3 has 15 amino acids. The ends lost 3 bases at V and 6 bases at J; junction bases unmatched: 9. The CDR3 sequence is CASSDSGQGSIEQYF. CDR3 bases: TGTGCCAGCAGTGATTCCGGACAGGGGAGCATCGAGCAGTACTTC.

V and J are TRBV6-1 and TRBJ1-5; no clear D gene. The germline V and J ends were trimmed by 1 base and 2 bases, with 9 bases remaining between them. From germline, CDR1 is MNHNS and CDR2 SASEGT. The CDR3 contains 15 residues. The CDR3 DNA follows: TGTGCCAGCAGTGAAGGGCGGCTGGGCAATCAGCCCCAGCATTTT. Amino acids: CASSEGRLGNQPQHF.

This chain links TRBV7-9 with TRBJ2-1; D is undetermined. Per germline, CDR1 SEHNR and CDR2 FQNEAQ (reference sequence). This CDR3 is built from 13 residues. Trimming took 5 bases from V and 7 from J, leaving 12 bases between them. The CDR3 is CASSPRVRNEQFF. The CDR3 DNA follows: TGTGCCAGCAGCCCCCGAGTCAGGAATGAGCAGTTCTTC.

CDR3 region: CASSQQGTGNTIYF. The CDR3 DNA sequence: TGTGCCAGCAGCCAACAGGGAACTGGAAACACCATATATTTT. This chain uses TRBV9 with TRBJ1-3; tentatively, D is TRBD1 (6 bases). Germline V gene lookup returns CDR1 SGDLS and CDR2 YYNGEE. The CDR3 loop spans 14 amino acids. V dropped 4 bases and J dropped 2 bases, with 10 bases sitting between them.

The genes are TRBV5-6 and TRBJ1-2, with 9 bases lining up with TRBD1. After removal of 3 bases from V and 5 bases from J, the junction contained 8 bases not matched to a gene. The CDR3 has 15 residues. Germline V gene sequence: CDR1 SGHDT, CDR2 YYEEEE. CDR3 sequence: CASSSGQGDLYGYTF. In DNA form, the CDR3 reads TGTGCCAGCAGCTCGGGACAGGGCGATTTGTATGGCTACACCTTC.